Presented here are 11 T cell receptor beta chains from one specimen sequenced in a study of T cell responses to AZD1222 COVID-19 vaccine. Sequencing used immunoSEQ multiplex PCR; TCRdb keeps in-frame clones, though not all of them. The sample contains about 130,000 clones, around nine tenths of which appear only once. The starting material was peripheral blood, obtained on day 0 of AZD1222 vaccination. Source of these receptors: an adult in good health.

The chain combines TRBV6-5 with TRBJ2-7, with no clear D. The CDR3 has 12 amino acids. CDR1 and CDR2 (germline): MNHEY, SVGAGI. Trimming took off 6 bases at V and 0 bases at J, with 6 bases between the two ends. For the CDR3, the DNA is TGTGCCAGCAGCCTGCCCTCCTACGAGCAGTACTTC. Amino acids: CASSLPSYEQYF.

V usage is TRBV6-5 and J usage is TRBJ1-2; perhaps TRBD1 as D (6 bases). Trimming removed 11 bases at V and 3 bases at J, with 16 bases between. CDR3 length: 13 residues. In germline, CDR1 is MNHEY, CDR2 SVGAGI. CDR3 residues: CAGGMGGDYGYTF. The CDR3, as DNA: TGTGCCGGTGGGATGGGGGGCGACTATGGCTACACCTTC.

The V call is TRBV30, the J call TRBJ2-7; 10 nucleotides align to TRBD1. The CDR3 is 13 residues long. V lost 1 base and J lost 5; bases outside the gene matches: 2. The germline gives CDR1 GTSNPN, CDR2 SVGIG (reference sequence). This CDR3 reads CAWSAGTGDEQYF. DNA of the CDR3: TGTGCCTGGAGTGCCGGGACAGGGGACGAGCAGTACTTC.

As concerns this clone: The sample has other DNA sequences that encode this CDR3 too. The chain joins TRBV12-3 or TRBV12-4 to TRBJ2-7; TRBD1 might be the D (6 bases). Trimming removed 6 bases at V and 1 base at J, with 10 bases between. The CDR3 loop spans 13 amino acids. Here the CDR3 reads CASSLGTSYEQYF. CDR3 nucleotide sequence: TGTGCCAGCAGCCTCGGGACATCCTACGAGCAGTACTTC.

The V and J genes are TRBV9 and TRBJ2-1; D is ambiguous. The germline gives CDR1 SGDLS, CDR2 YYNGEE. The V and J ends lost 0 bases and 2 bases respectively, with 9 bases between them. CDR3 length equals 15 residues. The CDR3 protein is CASSVETWTYNEQFF. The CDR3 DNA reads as TGTGCCAGCAGCGTAGAGACCTGGACCTACAATGAGCAGTTCTTC.

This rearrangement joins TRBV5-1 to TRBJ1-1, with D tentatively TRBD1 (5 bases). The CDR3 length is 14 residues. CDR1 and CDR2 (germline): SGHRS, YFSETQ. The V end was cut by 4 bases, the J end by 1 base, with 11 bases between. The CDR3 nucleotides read TGCGCCAGCAGCCTGGGACCGGAGAACACTGAAGCTTTCTTT. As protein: CASSLGPENTEAFF.

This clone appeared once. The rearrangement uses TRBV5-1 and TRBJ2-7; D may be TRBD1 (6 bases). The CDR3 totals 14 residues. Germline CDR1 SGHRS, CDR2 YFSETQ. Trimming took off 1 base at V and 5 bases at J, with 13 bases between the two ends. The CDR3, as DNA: TGCGCCAGCAGCTTGAACAAACAGGGTAACGAGCAGTACTTC. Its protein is CASSLNKQGNEQYF. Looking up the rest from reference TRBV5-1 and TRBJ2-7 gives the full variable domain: KAGVTQTPRYLIKTRGQQVTLSCSPISGHRSVSWYQQTPGQGLQFLFEYFSETQRNKGNFPGRFSGRQFSNSRSEMNVSTLELGDSALYLCASSLNKQGNEQYFGPGTRLTVT.

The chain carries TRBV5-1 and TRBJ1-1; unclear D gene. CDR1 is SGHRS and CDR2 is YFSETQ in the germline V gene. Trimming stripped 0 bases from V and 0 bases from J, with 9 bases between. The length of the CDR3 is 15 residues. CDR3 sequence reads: CASSLVLGVNTEAFF. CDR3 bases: TGCGCCAGCAGCTTGGTTCTTGGTGTGAACACTGAAGCTTTCTTT.

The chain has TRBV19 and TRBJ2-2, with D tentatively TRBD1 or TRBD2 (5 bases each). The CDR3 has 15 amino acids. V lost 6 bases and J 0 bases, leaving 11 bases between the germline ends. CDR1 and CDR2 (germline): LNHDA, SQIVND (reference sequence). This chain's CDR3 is CASRALGPNTGELFF. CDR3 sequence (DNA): TGTGCCAGTAGGGCCCTGGGACCGAACACCGGGGAGCTGTTTTTT.

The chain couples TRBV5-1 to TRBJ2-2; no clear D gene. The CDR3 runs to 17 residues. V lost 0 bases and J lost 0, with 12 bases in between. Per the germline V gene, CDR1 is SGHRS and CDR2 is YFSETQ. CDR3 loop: CASSLGQTLANTGELFF. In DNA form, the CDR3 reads TGCGCCAGCAGCTTGGGGCAGACCCTCGCGAACACCGGGGAGCTGTTTTTT.

The CDR3 sequence: CASSSSYLAPAPYEQYF. The CDR3 DNA sequence: TGTGCCAGCAGTTCCTCCTATTTAGCACCCGCCCCCTACGAGCAGTACTTC. This chain joins TRBV28 and TRBJ2-7; D not resolved. The V and J ends lost 4 bases and 2 bases respectively, with 21 bases between them. Germline CDR1 MDHEN, CDR2 SYDVKM. The CDR3 sequence is 17 residues long.